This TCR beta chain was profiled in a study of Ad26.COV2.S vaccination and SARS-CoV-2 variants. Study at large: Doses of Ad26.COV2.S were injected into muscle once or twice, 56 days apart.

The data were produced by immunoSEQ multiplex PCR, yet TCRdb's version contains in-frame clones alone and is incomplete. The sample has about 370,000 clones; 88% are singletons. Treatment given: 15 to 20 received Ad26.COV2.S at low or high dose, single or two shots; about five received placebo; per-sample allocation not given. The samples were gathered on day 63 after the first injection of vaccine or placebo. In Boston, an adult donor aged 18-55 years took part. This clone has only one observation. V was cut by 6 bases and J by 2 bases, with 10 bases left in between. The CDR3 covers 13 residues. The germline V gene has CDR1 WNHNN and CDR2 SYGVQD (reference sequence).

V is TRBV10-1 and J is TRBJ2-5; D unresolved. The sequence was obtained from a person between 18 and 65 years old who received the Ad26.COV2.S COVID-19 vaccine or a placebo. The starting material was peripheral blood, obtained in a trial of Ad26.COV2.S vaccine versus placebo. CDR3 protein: CASSGQVQETQYF. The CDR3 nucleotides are TGCGCCAGCAGCGGCCAGGTTCAAGAGACCCAGTACTTC.